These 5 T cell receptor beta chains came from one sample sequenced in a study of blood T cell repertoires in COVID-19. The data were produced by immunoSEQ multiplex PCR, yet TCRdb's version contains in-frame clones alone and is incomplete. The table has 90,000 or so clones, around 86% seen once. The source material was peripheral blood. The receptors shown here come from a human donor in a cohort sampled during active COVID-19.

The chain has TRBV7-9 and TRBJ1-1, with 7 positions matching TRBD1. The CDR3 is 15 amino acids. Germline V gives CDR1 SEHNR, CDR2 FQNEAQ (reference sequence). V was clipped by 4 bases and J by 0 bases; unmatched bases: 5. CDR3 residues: CASSYWTGLNTEAFF. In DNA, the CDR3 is TGTGCCAGCAGCTATTGGACAGGCTTGAACACTGAAGCTTTCTTT. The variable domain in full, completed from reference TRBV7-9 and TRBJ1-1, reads DTGVSQNPRHKITKRGQNVTFRCDPISEHNRLYWYRQTLGQGPEFLTYFQNEAQLEKSRLLSDRFSAERPKGSFSTLEIQRTEQGDSAMYLCASSYWTGLNTEAFFGQGTRLTVV.

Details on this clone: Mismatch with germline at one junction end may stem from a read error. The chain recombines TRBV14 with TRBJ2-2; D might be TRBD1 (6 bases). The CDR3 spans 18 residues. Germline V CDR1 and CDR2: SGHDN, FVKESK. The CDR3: CASSHNADKDRGHRGAVF. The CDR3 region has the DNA TGTGCCAGCAGCCATAATGCCGATAAGGACAGAGGACACCGGGGAGCTGTTTTT.

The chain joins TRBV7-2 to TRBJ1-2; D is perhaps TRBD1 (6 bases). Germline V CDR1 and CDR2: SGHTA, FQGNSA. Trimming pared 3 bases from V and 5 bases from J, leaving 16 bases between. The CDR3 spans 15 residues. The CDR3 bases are TGTGCCAGCAGCTTTGCACCGGGACAAGAATATGGCTACACCTTC. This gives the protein CASSFAPGQEYGYTF. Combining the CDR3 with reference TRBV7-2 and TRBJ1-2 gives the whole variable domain GAGVSQSPSNKVTEKGKDVELRCDPISGHTALYWYRQSLGQGLEFLIYFQGNSAPDKSGLPSDRFSAERTGGSVSTLTIQRTQQEDSAVYLCASSFAPGQEYGYTFGSGTRLTVV.

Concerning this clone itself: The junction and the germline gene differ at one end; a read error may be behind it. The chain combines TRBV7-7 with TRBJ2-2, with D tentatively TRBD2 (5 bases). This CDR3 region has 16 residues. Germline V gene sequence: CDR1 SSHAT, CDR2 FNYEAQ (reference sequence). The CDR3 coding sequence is TGTGCTAGCAGCCCCCTAGAGGGAGTCGAGGGCGGGGAGCTGTTTTTT. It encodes CASSPLEGVEGGELFF.

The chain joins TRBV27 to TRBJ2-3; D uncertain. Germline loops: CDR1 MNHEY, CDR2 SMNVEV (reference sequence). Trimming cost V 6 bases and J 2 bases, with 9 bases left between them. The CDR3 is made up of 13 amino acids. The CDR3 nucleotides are TGTGCCAGCAGGGGCATTTCCACAGATACGCAGTATTTT. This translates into CASRGISTDTQYF.